The clone carrying this T cell receptor beta chain was counted ten times or more. Its antigen is unknown. V lost 3 bases and J 1 base, leaving 15 bases between the germline ends. The CDR3 sequence is 15 residues long. Germline V lookup: CDR1 DFQATT, CDR2 SNEGSKA (reference sequence). The data were taken from a study of T cells in Graves' hyperthyroidism and ophthalmopathy. Background on the study: Any treatment followed the collection of peripheral blood at initial diagnosis. General study findings and limits: The model forecast ophthalmopathy, anticipating it by a median 6.5 months before onset.

There were TCR beta CDR3 regions amplified from RNA transcripts. The primer set for the first-round RT-PCR of the TCR CDR3 was HTBI. TCRdb processed the multiplex PCR reads anew with MiXCR; each CDR3 protein has one entry. In the table there are some 490,000 distinct CDR3 sequences, approximately 16% of which are singletons. This clonotype originated in a woman aged 25 to 39 with Graves' ophthalmopathy. Sequenced material: blood. The genes are TRBV20-1 and TRBJ1-1, with D perhaps TRBD1 (5 bases). The CDR3 DNA reads TGCAGTGCTAGCGGTATGACAGACCGGAACACTGAAGCTTTCTTT. It is translated as CSASGMTDRNTEAFF.